This TCR beta chain was recorded in a study of cytomegalovirus exposure and HLA in healthy donors. V was shortened by 5 bases and J by 5 bases, with 12 bases between the two germline ends. Germline assignment: CDR1 MNHEY and CDR2 SMNVEV (reference sequence). The CDR3 length is 13 residues. In regard to this clone: Antigen specificity is unknown.

The PCR contained 60 Vbeta and 13 Jbeta primers. Only in-frame clones appear in the TCRdb table, and some are missing; sequencing was by immunoSEQ multiplex PCR. The sample lists 50,000 to 65,000 clones; 65% to 85% were seen once. Study observations and caveats: Association with HLA alleles at 0.05 false discovery rate was found for some 18,000 TCR beta sequences in a later analysis. According to the study, around 160 TCR beta chains were cytomegalovirus-associated. Presence/absence analyses assumed roughly uniform sequencing depth across donors, which may not hold.

The specimen was PBMCs. The clonotype comes from a man aged 18 to 35 in good health and CMV-seronegative. The rearrangement uses TRBV27 and TRBJ1-1, with D hard to call. The CDR3 nucleotides read TGTGCCAGCAGTCCTAGGGAGGCGACTGAAGCTTTCTTT. Translated, it gives CASSPREATEAFF.